Listed here are 10 T cell receptor beta chains from one sample, sequenced in a study of blood T cells in healthy people across ages (dated by TCRdb to about 2015). The library was produced with 5' RACE. The sequencing machine was an Illumina HiSeq 2500. A second PCR of roughly 6 to 11 cycles was performed with a sample-barcoded 5' primer and a J-beta primer mix. Using fastp at Q25 and MiXCR, TCRdb reprocessed the public reads and kept productive beta chains. Every entry covers one CDR3 protein and lists the most common genes and DNA from its rows. The sample yields roughly 930,000 distinct CDR3 sequences; around 49% were counted once. Of the sample, around an eighth is held by the ten largest clones. Sequenced: blood. The receptors here all came from a man younger than 45 in good health.

This chain uses TRBV20-1 with TRBJ2-1, with D unresolved. V was cut by 3 bases and J by 7 bases, with 16 bases left in between. Germline assignment: CDR1 DFQATT and CDR2 SNEGSKA (reference sequence). The CDR3 is 14 residues long. CDR3 nucleotide sequence: TGCAGTGCTAGGGCCCCCGGGTCTGAGAATGAGCAGTTCTTC. Amino acid sequence: CSARAPGSENEQFF.

This chain joins TRBV3-1 and TRBJ1-6, with D unresolved. The V end lost 1 base, the J end lost 10 bases, and 8 bases lay between the germline ends. Germline CDR1 LGHDT, CDR2 YNNKEL (reference sequence). The CDR3 is 13 amino acids. The CDR3 DNA reads TGTGCCAGCAGCCAAGGTAGAGAGTCACCCCTCCACTTT. It is translated as CASSQGRESPLHF.

V gene TRBV3-1 combines with J gene TRBJ1-5; possibly TRBD1 for D (6 bases). Germline V gene lookup returns CDR1 LGHDT and CDR2 YNNKEL (reference sequence). CDR3 length: 14 residues. V dropped 4 bases and J dropped 5 bases, with 12 bases sitting between them. Here the CDR3 DNA reads TGTGCCAGCAGCCTTCAGAGGGGGGATCAGCCCCAGCATTTT. This codes for CASSLQRGDQPQHF.

This clonotype was counted only a few times. V is TRBV27 and J is TRBJ2-7; 7 bases are shared with TRBD1. Trimming took 6 bases from V and 3 from J; bases not matched to a gene: 8. The CDR3 loop spans 14 amino acids. CDR1 is MNHEY, CDR2 SMNVEV, per germline (reference sequence). CDR3 amino acids: CASSSLRDSYEQYF. As DNA, the CDR3 is TGTGCCAGCAGCTCACTCCGGGACAGCTACGAGCAGTACTTC.

This clonotype has a handful of counts. The V call is TRBV3-1, the J call TRBJ2-5; 8 bases match TRBD1. The J call is uncertain, as TRBJ2-7 better fits the DNA end. This CDR3 spans 15 amino acids. Germline V lookup: CDR1 LGHDT, CDR2 YNNKEL (reference sequence). The CDR3 sequence: CASSPFRDRTYEQYF. In nucleotides, the CDR3 is TGTGCCAGCAGCCCATTTAGGGACAGGACCTACGAGCAGTACTTC.

The chain links TRBV20-1 to TRBJ2-3; 12 nucleotides line up with TRBD2. Germline V lookup: CDR1 DFQATT, CDR2 SNEGSKA (reference sequence). The CDR3 has 17 amino acids. The CDR3 sequence is CSPPPVLAGGPSDTQYF. CDR3 bases: TGCAGCCCACCCCCAGTGCTAGCGGGGGGGCCCTCAGATACGCAGTATTTT.

This clonotype was seen repeatedly, ten times or more. With a much larger clone just one base away, this may be a read error. The chain uses TRBV10-3 and TRBJ2-5; 7 positions agree with TRBD2. The V and J ends lost 10 bases and 10 bases, in that order; junction bases with no gene match: 21. Germline values: CDR1 ENHRY, CDR2 SYGVKD. This CDR3 region has 15 residues. The CDR3 DNA follows: TGTGCCAGCAAGGCCAAATCTACGGGGGGTAACGACCAGTACTTC. Translating it yields CASKAKSTGGNDQYF.

Many counts were recorded for this clonotype. This chain connects TRBV7-9 to TRBJ2-5; TRBD1 aligns across 7 bases. The germline CDR1 and CDR2 sequences are SEHNR and FQNEAQ (reference sequence). The CDR3 is 16 amino acids. The ends lost 5 bases at V and 2 bases at J; junction bases unmatched: 11. CDR3 sequence: CASSAGTANLQETQYF. The CDR3 DNA follows: TGTGCCAGCAGCGCCGGGACAGCGAATTTACAAGAGACCCAGTACTTC. The full variable domain, its missing parts supplied by reference TRBV7-9 and TRBJ2-5, is DTGVSQNPRHKITKRGQNVTFRCDPISEHNRLYWYRQTLGQGPEFLTYFQNEAQLEKSRLLSDRFSAERPKGSFSTLEIQRTEQGDSAMYLCASSAGTANLQETQYFGPGTRLLVL.

This chain links TRBV6-6 with TRBJ2-3; D remains unclear. The CDR3 consists of 14 residues. V lost 6 bases and J 2 bases, leaving 12 bases between the germline ends. The germline V gene has CDR1 MNHNY and CDR2 SVGAGI (reference sequence). Written as DNA, the CDR3 is TGTGCCAGCAGAGGATGGGCAGCCACAGATACGCAGTATTTT. Amino acid sequence: CASRGWAATDTQYF.

The chain carries TRBV7-2 and TRBJ2-5; 11 bases match TRBD2. The junction had 4 bases not matched to a gene; V was cut back by 5 bases and J by 5 bases. The CDR3 contains 14 residues. Germline loops: CDR1 SGHTA, CDR2 FQGNSA. The DNA of the CDR3 is TGTGCCAGCAGCATAACTAGCGGGGGTGAGACCCAGTACTTC. Its translation is CASSITSGGETQYF.